These T cell receptor beta chains were read from a single sample in a study of T cells of healthy individuals. TCRdb re-derived calls from the 5' RACE reads in MiXCR, one entry per CDR3 protein. Among about 53,000 distinct CDR3 sequences, roughly 14% were seen once, and the ten largest hold about 15%. All receptors derive from a human donor in good health. The CDR3 runs from the conserved cysteine through the conserved F or W. Each record gives: V gene, D gene, clone size, J gene, CDR3 DNA, CDR3 protein. A D gene is named only where the DNA matches it firmly. A clone size is listed for some rows: how often the clone was seen (once, few, many), or a class if it is expanded.

>TRBV2|-|few|TRBJ1-5
TGTGCCAGCAGAGCGGGACTGTTCAATCAGCCCCAGCATTTT
CASRAGLFNQPQHF
>TRBV24-1|TRBD2|-|TRBJ2-1
TGTGCCACCAGTGATTTGCAGCGGGGAGGTTTAAATGAGCAGTTCTTC
CATSDLQRGGLNEQFF
>TRBV24-1|-|many|TRBJ2-1
TGTGCCACCAGTGAGCACCAAGATAAAACTAGGGATGAGCAGTTCTTC
CATSEHQDKTRDEQFF
>TRBV2|TRBD2|few|TRBJ2-2
TGTGCCGGCGGAAAGCGGGATTTGGGCGGGGAGCTGTTTTTT
CAGGKRDLGGELFF
>TRBV28|-|many|TRBJ1-1
TGTGCCAGCATCCTGGGTGGACAGTTGAACACTGAAGCTTTCTTT
CASILGGQLNTEAFF
>TRBV20-1|-|many|TRBJ1-5
TGCAGTGCTAGCACCGGGTTCGCAGGGCCCCAGCATTTT
CSASTGFAGPQHF
>TRBV25-1|TRBD1|many|TRBJ1-6
TGTGCCAGCAGTGAATATATCCAGGGGGAAGGGAATTCACCCCTCCACTTT
CASSEYIQGEGNSPLHF
>TRBV5-4|-|-|TRBJ1-2
TGTGCCAGCAGCTTGGGCCGGGACCGGGTTTACACCTTC
CASSLGRDRVYTF
>TRBV10-3|TRBD2|many|TRBJ2-3
TGTGCCATCAGCCCGGGACTAGCGGCCACAGATACGCAGTATTTT
CAISPGLAATDTQYF
>TRBV4-3|TRBD2|many|TRBJ2-1
TGCGCCAGCAGCCCACGGGGACTAGCGGTCAATGAGCAGTTCTTC
CASSPRGLAVNEQFF
>TRBV19|-|-|TRBJ1-2
TGTGCCAGTAGTATAACCTCTCGGGGCTACACCTTC
CASSITSRGYTF
>TRBV20-1|TRBD2|-|TRBJ2-3
TGCAGTGCTGGACTTAGCGGGGGCACAGATACGCAGTATTTT
CSAGLSGGTDTQYF
>TRBV3-1|TRBD2|-|TRBJ2-7
TGTGCCAGCAGCCAAGTGGCTAGCGGGGGAATCAACGAGCAGTACTTC
CASSQVASGGINEQYF
>TRBV3-1|-|few|TRBJ2-2
TGTGCCAGCAGCCAAGGGGGGGCAACCGGGGAGCTGTTTTTT
CASSQGGATGELFF
>TRBV3-1|-|many|TRBJ1-6
TGTGCCAGCACTCAGCGGGAATCCTATAATTCACCCCTCCACTTT
CASTQRESYNSPLHF
>TRBV6-1|-|few|TRBJ1-1
TGTGCCAGCTTGGGGACGGTGATAAGCACTGAAGCTTTCTTT
CASLGTVISTEAFF
>TRBV19|-|many|TRBJ2-6
TGTGCCTCCAACGAGGCCAACGTCCTGACTTTC
CASNEANVLTF
>TRBV3-1|TRBD1|-|TRBJ1-5
TGTGCCAGCAGCTCGGACAGGCCTGGGCAGCCCCAGCATTTT
CASSSDRPGQPQHF
>TRBV7-9|TRBD2|-|TRBJ2-4
TGTGCCAGCAGCTTATCTGCGGGAGGGCCCAACATTCAGTACTTC
CASSLSAGGPNIQYF
>TRBV2|TRBD1|few|TRBJ2-7
TGTGCCAGCAGTAAACAGGGGGCCAGGGACGAGCAGTACTTC
CASSKQGARDEQYF
>TRBV9|-|many|TRBJ2-2
TGTGCCAGCAGCGTATGGGACACCGGGGAGCTGTTTTTT
CASSVWDTGELFF
>TRBV4-1|-|-|TRBJ2-3
TGCGCCAGCAGCCAAGAGGACCCCGGGGGAGATACGCAGTATTTT
CASSQEDPGGDTQYF
>TRBV5-4|-|-|TRBJ2-7
TGTGCCAGCAGCTTTTACAGGGCGAGCTCCTACGAGCAGTACTTC
CASSFYRASSYEQYF
>TRBV12-3/TRBV12-4|-|few|TRBJ1-2
TGTGCCAGCAGTTTAGGCGGGGTTAGCTATGGCTACACCTTC
CASSLGGVSYGYTF
>TRBV3-1|-|-|TRBJ2-5
TGTGCCAGCAGCCAACCGGGAGAGCAAGAGACCCAGTACTTC
CASSQPGEQETQYF
>TRBV4-1|-|many|TRBJ2-5
TGCGCCAGCAGCCAAGGTGGGCCCCTGCAGGAGACCCAGTACTTC
CASSQGGPLQETQYF
>TRBV29-1|-|-|TRBJ1-1
TGCAGCGTTGAAGCACGGGGGTGGGCTGAAGCTTTCTTT
CSVEARGWAEAFF
>TRBV24-1|-|-|TRBJ1-1
TGTGCCACCAGTGATTCGGGCAGTAAGAACACTGAAGCTTTCTTT
CATSDSGSKNTEAFF
>TRBV6-6|TRBD1|many|TRBJ2-5
TGTGCCAGCGCCGACAGGGGGATCGGGGAGACCCAGTACTTC
CASADRGIGETQYF
>TRBV7-2|-|many|TRBJ2-1
TGTGCCAGCAGCTCTATCCAGGGTAATCGGCAGTTCTTC
CASSSIQGNRQFF
>TRBV7-9|-|many|TRBJ1-2
TGTGCCAGCAGCCCAGCCTTCCGGAGTAGTTTTTATGGCTACACCTTC
CASSPAFRSSFYGYTF
>TRBV5-6|TRBD1|many|TRBJ1-2
TGTGCCAGCAGCTGGGGACAGCGCTACACCTTC
CASSWGQRYTF
>TRBV6-2/TRBV6-3|-|-|TRBJ1-1
TGTGCCAGCAGTTACACAGGGAACACTGAAGCTTTCTTT
CASSYTGNTEAFF
>TRBV6-2/TRBV6-3|-|-|TRBJ1-5
TGTGCCAGCAGGGATAGCAATCAGCCCCAGCATTTT
CASRDSNQPQHF
>TRBV7-2|TRBD1|few|TRBJ2-7
TGTGCCAGCAGCTGGACCCCAGTCGGGACAGGAGCCTACGAGCAGTACTTC
CASSWTPVGTGAYEQYF
>TRBV6-5|TRBD1|few|TRBJ1-2
TGTGCCAGCAGTTTCACAGGGGACTATGGCTACACCTTC
CASSFTGDYGYTF
>TRBV6-1|TRBD1|many|TRBJ1-1
TGTGCCAGCCAGACAGGGATGAGGACTGAAGCTTTCTTT
CASQTGMRTEAFF
>TRBV6-6|-|-|TRBJ2-3
TGTGCCAGCAGCGGAGCTCCAGATACGCAGTATTTT
CASSGAPDTQYF
>TRBV10-3|TRBD2|-|TRBJ2-3
TGTGCCATCAGAGGGACTAGCGGGGGTAGAGATACGCAGTATTTT
CAIRGTSGGRDTQYF
>TRBV6-5|TRBD1|many|TRBJ1-1
TGTGCCAGCAGTCCAACCGGGACAGGGACCGGGGCTTTCTTT
CASSPTGTGTGAFF
>TRBV5-1|TRBD1|many|TRBJ1-2
TGCGCCAGCAGCTTTACGGGACAGGGAAATGGCTACACCTTC
CASSFTGQGNGYTF
>TRBV10-3|TRBD1|many|TRBJ2-3
TGTGCCATCCATGGACAGGGGGGCACAGATACGCAGTATTTT
CAIHGQGGTDTQYF
>TRBV20-1|TRBD2|many|TRBJ2-1
TGCAGTGCTAGAGCGGAATATCTACTAGCGGGAGGTCCTTACAATGAGCAGTTCTTC
CSARAEYLLAGGPYNEQFF